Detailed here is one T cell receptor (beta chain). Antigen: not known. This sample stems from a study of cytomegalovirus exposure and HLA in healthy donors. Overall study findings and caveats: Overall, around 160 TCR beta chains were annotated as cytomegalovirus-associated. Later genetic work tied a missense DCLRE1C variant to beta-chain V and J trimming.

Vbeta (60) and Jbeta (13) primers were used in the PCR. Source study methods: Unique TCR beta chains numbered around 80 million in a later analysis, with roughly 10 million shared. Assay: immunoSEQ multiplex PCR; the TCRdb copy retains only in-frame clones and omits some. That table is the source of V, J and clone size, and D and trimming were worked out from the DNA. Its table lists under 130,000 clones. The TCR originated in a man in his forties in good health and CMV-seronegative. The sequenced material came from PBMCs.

CDR3 bases: TGTGCCACCAGCAGAAAGACCGCCGGGACTAGCGGGACGAGGTACAATGAGCAGTTCTTC. Amino acids: CATSRKTAGTSGTRYNEQFF. This chain links TRBV15 with TRBJ2-1, with TRBD2 matching over 13 bases. The CDR3 extends over 20 amino acids. Germline V lookup: CDR1 LNHNV, CDR2 YYDKDF (reference sequence). V trimming: 2 bases; J trimming: 4 bases; junction bases outside the gene matches: 14. The full variable domain, its missing parts supplied by reference TRBV15 and TRBJ2-1, is DAMVIQNPRYQVTQFGKPVTLSCSQTLNHNVMYWYQQKSSQAPKLLFHYYDKDFNNEADTPDNFQSRRPNTSFCFLDIRSPGLGDTAMYLCATSRKTAGTSGTRYNEQFFGPGTRLTVL.